This T cell receptor beta chain came from a study of blood T cell repertoires in COVID-19. Study as a whole: Researchers got acute and convalescent COVID-19 samples from the United States, Italy and Spain.

In the authors' methods: Estimates of nucleated cell counts were drawn from the amplification of reference gene primers. Clones were read by immunoSEQ multiplex PCR, and TCRdb kept only the in-frame ones, dropping some. The D gene and trimming were derived from the DNA, and the V and J assignments and clone size from that table. The table shows about 210,000 clones, with 75% to 85% occurring only once. In germline, CDR1 is LGHDT, CDR2 YNNKEL (reference sequence). This CDR3 comprises 17 residues. Note on this clone: One junction end does not reproduce the germline sequence, and a read error may be involved. Other nucleotide sequences in the sample specify the same CDR3.

The V and J genes are TRBV3-1 (or the pseudogene TRBV3-2) and TRBJ2-6; 11 nucleotides line up with TRBD1. This clonotype was sampled from a man in his sixties with acute or convalescent COVID-19. Material for sequencing was peripheral blood. This chain's CDR3 is CASSPRTGGSGANVLTF. The DNA of the CDR3 is TGTGCCAGCAGCCCAAGGACAGGGGGCTCTGGGGCCAACGTCCTAACTTTC.